The entry that follows covers one TCR beta chain sequence. Antigen: not known. Researchers ran the PCR with 60 Vbeta and 13 Jbeta primers. Generated by immunoSEQ multiplex PCR, the TCRdb table keeps only in-frame clones and is missing some. Counted here are under 200,000 clones, 86% occurring once; the ten biggest clones make up around 0.3%. This entry comes from a study of cytomegalovirus exposure and HLA in healthy donors. About the research overall: For the roughly 390 genotyped donors, 80% to 90% fell within the Caucasian-associated ancestry cluster. Study outcomes and limitations: In an earlier analysis, productive rearrangement rates for most beta V segments clustered near 87% or 30%. An analysis was carried out later, and it reportedly showed fewer N-insertions in an Asian-associated ancestry cluster than the approximately 680-donor mean. In a later analysis, compared with equally common non-associated chains, HLA-associated beta chains were more expanded.

CDR1 is SEHNR, CDR2 FQNEAQ, per germline (reference sequence). After removal of 0 bases from V and 8 bases from J, the junction contained 7 bases not matched to a gene. The CDR3 is made up of 15 amino acids. This sequence was found in a woman in her twenties or thirties in good health and CMV-seronegative. The sequenced sample consisted of PBMCs. The chain carries TRBV7-9 and TRBJ2-1, with 7 bases identical to TRBD2. The CDR3 loop is CASSLAPTSIHEQFF. DNA of the CDR3: TGTGCCAGCAGCTTAGCGCCGACTAGCATCCATGAGCAGTTCTTC.